These 8 T cell receptor beta chains originate from one sample sequenced in a study of T cells in Graves' hyperthyroidism and ophthalmopathy. TCR beta CDR3 regions were amplified from RNA transcripts. The HTBI set primed first-round TCR CDR3 RT-PCR. One entry per CDR3 protein results from TCRdb running MiXCR on the multiplex PCR reads. This sample has some 350,000 distinct CDR3 sequences; 20% to 30% occur once, and the top ten carry about 70%. The material sequenced was blood. Receptor source: a man in his forties or fifties with Graves' hyperthyroidism.

This clonotype showed up many times. CDR3 protein: CASSHRGDLSGNTIYF. In nucleotides, the CDR3 is TGTGCCAGCAGCCACAGGGGGGACCTCTCTGGAAACACCATATATTTT. V and J are TRBV3-1 and TRBJ1-3; 7 bases agree with TRBD1. V dropped 3 bases and J dropped 0; count of bases not matched to a gene: 5. This CDR3 is 16 amino acids long. Germline lookup yields CDR1 LGHDT and CDR2 YNNKEL (reference sequence).

The table lists this clonotype with many counts. The rearrangement links TRBV7-9 to TRBJ2-7; 8 bases fit TRBD1. The V and J ends lost 4 bases and 5 bases, in that order; junction bases with no gene match: 10. This CDR3 has 15 residues. Germline lookup yields CDR1 SEHNR and CDR2 FQNEAQ (reference sequence). CDR3 nucleotide sequence: TGTGCCAGCAGCTATCAGCTGGACAGGGATCACGAGCAGTACTTC. This sequence encodes CASSYQLDRDHEQYF.

The J gene is TRBJ1-2, the V gene TRBV6-1; TRBD1 is a possible D gene (5 bases). V lost 0 bases and J 8 bases, leaving 19 bases between the germline ends. In germline, CDR1 is MNHNS, CDR2 SASEGT. The CDR3 contains 16 residues. CDR3 loop: CASSEARLHRSYGYTF. The CDR3 DNA follows: TGTGCCAGCAGTGAAGCTCGCCTACACAGGTCATACGGCTACACCTTC.

This clonotype was detected a few times. The chain carries TRBV3-1 and TRBJ2-7; D might be TRBD2 (7 bases). Germline V gives CDR1 LGHDT, CDR2 YNNKEL (reference sequence). The CDR3 runs to 16 residues. Trimming took 5 bases from V and 1 from J, leaving 18 bases between them. The CDR3 sequence is CASSGGAVKVSYEQYF. The CDR3 DNA reads as TGTGCCAGCAGCGGGGGGGCCGTCAAGGTTTCCTACGAGCAGTACTTC.

There are a few counts of this clonotype. This rearrangement joins TRBV18 to TRBJ2-5, with a weak D call TRBD1 (5 bases). This CDR3 has 11 amino acids. The germline V gene encodes CDR1 KGHSH and CDR2 LQKENI. Trimming shortened V by 3 bases and J by 7 bases, and 6 bases separated the two germline ends. CDR3 residues: CASSPQGTQYF. In DNA form, the CDR3 reads TGTGCCAGCTCACCTCAGGGGACCCAGTACTTC. Drawing the rest from reference TRBV18 and TRBJ2-5, the complete variable domain is NAGVMQNPRHLVRRRGQEARLRCSPMKGHSHVYWYRQLPEEGLKFMVYLQKENIIDESGMPKERFSAEFPKEGPSILRIQQVVRGDSAAYFCASSPQGTQYFGPGTRLLVL.

This clonotype was observed at least ten times. The V call is TRBV12-3 or TRBV12-4, the J call TRBJ2-3; the D is unclear. Trimming cost V 3 bases and J 2 bases, with 12 bases left between them. The CDR3 is made up of 15 amino acids. The DNA for the CDR3 is TGTGCCAGCAGTTTTTGGAGCGAGTACACAGATACGCAGTATTTT. Its protein is CASSFWSEYTDTQYF.

V and J are TRBV20-1 and TRBJ1-1; unclear D gene. The V end was cut by 2 bases, the J end by 0 bases, with 10 bases between. CDR1 and CDR2 (germline): DFQATT, SNEGSKA (reference sequence). This CDR3 spans 14 amino acids. As DNA, the CDR3 is TGCAGTGCTAGAAAGGACGGATTGAACACTGAAGCTTTCTTT. Amino acids: CSARKDGLNTEAFF.

In its sample, this clonotype was seen many times. The chain carries TRBV3-1 and TRBJ2-4, with 10 bases matching TRBD2. CDR3 size: 17 residues. The germline CDR1 and CDR2 sequences are LGHDT and YNNKEL (reference sequence). The ends lost 4 bases at V and 0 bases at J; junction bases unmatched: 6. CDR3 in DNA: TGTGCCAGCAGCCTGACTAGCGGGTCGATAGCCAAAAACATTCAGTACTTC. Its protein product is CASSLTSGSIAKNIQYF.